Listed below are T cell receptor beta chains from one sample, sequenced in a study of shared clonotypes between healthy human individuals. Libraries were prepared by immunoSEQ multiplex PCR; TCRdb keeps only in-frame clonotypes and omits some of them. Of about 1.5 million clones in the sample, roughly 97% are singletons; the top ten hold 0.95% to 1.5%. The material sequenced was naive CD4+ T cells sorted from blood. The receptors derive from a man in his thirties or forties in good health. Each CDR3 is given with its conserved first and last residue. The D gene is left open where the match is weak. Clone size is shown for a subset of rows, as once, few, many or a class of expanded clone.

D | size | J | length | V | DNA | CDR3
. | . | TRBJ2-1 | 15 | TRBV19 | TGTGCCAGTAGTATTCGCGGGGAAGGACTCAATGAGCAGTTCTTC | CASSIRGEGLNEQFF
TRBD2 | . | TRBJ2-1 | 15 | TRBV9 | TGTGCCAGCAGCGTAGATAGCGGGTCCTACAATGAGCAGTTCTTC | CASSVDSGSYNEQFF
. | . | TRBJ2-7 | 14 | TRBV6-9 | TGTGCCGGATCTGGTCCGGGAGATTCCTACGAGCAGTACTTC | CAGSGPGDSYEQYF
. | . | TRBJ2-7 | 15 | TRBV10-1 | TGCGCCAGCAGTGAGTCGCCTACGCCCGACTACGAGCAGTACTTC | CASSESPTPDYEQYF
TRBD2 | . | TRBJ2-1 | 14 | TRBV5-4 | TGTGCCTCCCGACTAGCGGGAGGGCCGAATGAGCAGTTCTTC | CASRLAGGPNEQFF
TRBD2 | . | TRBJ2-1 | 16 | TRBV28 | TGTGCCAGCAGTTTAGCGGGGACTAGTCTCTCCAATGAGCAGTTCTTC | CASSLAGTSLSNEQFF
. | once | TRBJ2-2 | 15 | TRBV5-1 | TGCGCCAGCAGCTTGGCGTGGGACCCCACCGGGGAGCTGTTTTTT | CASSLAWDPTGELFF
TRBD2 | . | TRBJ2-1 | 15 | TRBV2 | TGTGCCAGCAGGGGACTAGCGGGAGGGTTTAATGAGCAGTTCTTC | CASRGLAGGFNEQFF
TRBD1 | . | TRBJ2-7 | 16 | TRBV7-9 | TGTGCCAGCAGCTTAGATCCGGAGACAGGGGGCCTCGAGCAGTACTTC | CASSLDPETGGLEQYF
. | . | TRBJ2-3 | 15 | TRBV5-6 | TGTGCCAGCAGCTTGGCCGCGGGGCCCACAGATACGCAGTATTTT | CASSLAAGPTDTQYF
TRBD2 | . | TRBJ2-7 | 15 | TRBV10-3 | TGTGCCATCAGTGACTGGCGGGAGAGCTCCTACGAGCAGTACTTC | CAISDWRESSYEQYF
TRBD2 | . | TRBJ2-5 | 16 | TRBV5-8 | TGTGCCAGCAGCTTGGGGCTAGCGGGAGTTGGCGAGACCCAGTACTTC | CASSLGLAGVGETQYF
. | once | TRBJ2-7 | 14 | TRBV28 | TGTGCCAGCAGTCATAACAGGGCAAGCTACGAGCAGTACTTC | CASSHNRASYEQYF
. | . | TRBJ2-2 | 14 | TRBV25-1 | TGTGCCAGCAGTGAACATTCGAACACCGGGGAGCTGTTTTTT | CASSEHSNTGELFF
TRBD2 | . | TRBJ2-2 | 16 | TRBV9 | TGTGCCAGCAGCGCCCTAGCGGGAGTGAACACCGGGGAGCTGTTTTTT | CASSALAGVNTGELFF
. | . | TRBJ2-1 | 15 | TRBV6-1 | TGTGCCAGCAGGTCAAACCCTACCCCCTACAATGAGCAGTTCTTC | CASRSNPTPYNEQFF
. | . | TRBJ1-2 | 16 | TRBV12-2 | TGTGCAAGTCGCTTGGACTTGACAGTAGCTAACTATGGCTACACCTTC | CASRLDLTVANYGYTF
. | . | TRBJ2-7 | 13 | TRBV18 | TGTGCCAGCTCACCGTCAACCGGGAACGAGCAGTACTTC | CASSPSTGNEQYF
. | . | TRBJ2-1 | 14 | TRBV5-1 | TGCGCCAGCAGTCCACGGGGCTCCTACAATGAGCAGTTCTTC | CASSPRGSYNEQFF
. | . | TRBJ2-6 | 19 | TRBV6-1 | TGTGCCAGCAGTGAACCCCCCGGGGCGCGGTACTCTGGGGCCAACGTCCTGACTTTC | CASSEPPGARYSGANVLTF
TRBD1 | . | TRBJ1-1 | 15 | TRBV18 | TGTGCCAGCTCACCCTTCGACAGGGAGAACACTGAAGCTTTCTTT | CASSPFDRENTEAFF
TRBD2 | . | TRBJ2-7 | 16 | TRBV6-1 | TGTGCCAGCAGTGACCCGGGACTAGCGGGAACCTACGAGCAGTACTTC | CASSDPGLAGTYEQYF
TRBD2 | . | TRBJ2-1 | 15 | TRBV18 | TGTGCCAGCTCACCGGGGACTAGCGGGAGCTATGAGCAGTTCTTC | CASSPGTSGSYEQFF
. | once | TRBJ2-1 | 16 | TRBV7-9 | TGTGCCAGCAGTGAGCAAGGAGCGGGTGGATACAATGAGCAGTTCTTC | CASSEQGAGGYNEQFF
. | . | TRBJ1-2 | 14 | TRBV29-1 | TGCAGCGTTGAATCTTGGGGTCGGAACTATGGCTACACCTTC | CSVESWGRNYGYTF
. | . | TRBJ1-2 | 10 | TRBV28 | TGTGAGGGTCCGGCCTATGGCTACACCTTC | CEGPAYGYTF
. | . | TRBJ1-1 | 14 | TRBV5-1 | TGCGCCAGCTGCCTGACAGGCGTGAACACTGAAGCTTTCTTT | CASCLTGVNTEAFF
. | . | TRBJ2-1 | 14 | TRBV19 | TGTGCCAGTGGGGAGTATAGCTCCTACAATGAGCAGTTCTTC | CASGEYSSYNEQFF
. | . | TRBJ2-7 | 12 | TRBV7-9 | TGTGCTTCGTCGGACAGCACCTACGAGCAGTACTTC | CASSDSTYEQYF
. | . | TRBJ1-3 | 15 | TRBV27 | TGTGCCAGCAGTTACTCCCGGGGGCAAGGAAACACCATATATTTT | CASSYSRGQGNTIYF
TRBD1 | . | TRBJ2-3 | 17 | TRBV4-3 | TGCGCCAGCAGCCGAGCTGGGACAGCCGGGGCCACAGATACGCAGTATTTT | CASSRAGTAGATDTQYF
TRBD2 | . | TRBJ2-7 | 15 | TRBV5-1 | TGCGCCAGCAGCTCGGGACTAGCGGTTGCCTACGAGCAGTACTTC | CASSSGLAVAYEQYF
. | . | TRBJ2-7 | 10 | TRBV20-1 | TGCAGTGCCAGCGATCACGAGCAGTACTTC | CSASDHEQYF